Sequencing of this TCR beta chain was carried out in a study of metastatic and nonmetastatic thyroid tumors. Study-level information: For malignant and benign thyroid patients, tumor or nodule tissue and blood were the sources whose repertoires were compared. Findings of the study overall: Versus benign nodules, malignant thyroid tumors reportedly had significantly higher TCR beta diversity, in blood and tumor.

A remark on this clone: The antigen is unknown.

In the original processing: Clinicopathological groups of papillary thyroid cancer showed CDR3 differences that were used to build a distant-metastasis classifier. MiXCR reprocessed the PCR reads for TCRdb. These V and J calls derive from TCRdb rather than the authors' analysis. The sample has tens of thousands of clones, approximately 12% seen once. The CDR3 totals 13 residues. CDR1 is SQVTM, CDR2 ANQGSEA, per germline. V lost 7 bases to trimming and J lost 9 bases; unmatched junction nucleotides: 12. Patients had received no treatment of any kind before thyroid surgery. The chain couples TRBV29-1 to TRBJ2-1; the match to TRBD1 covers 7 bases. The receptor comes from a female donor with papillary thyroid cancer or a benign thyroid nodule (not recorded which). Some clones in this sample may be carry-over from other donors' samples. The sample consisted of tumor tissue. As DNA, the CDR3 is TGCAGCGGCCGGGACAGTAATAAAATTGAGCAGTTCTTC. Protein: CSGRDSNKIEQFF.